These 22 T cell receptor beta chains originate from one sample sequenced in a study of cytomegalovirus exposure and HLA in healthy donors. The PCR was carried out with 60 Vbeta primers and 13 Jbeta primers. Clones were read by immunoSEQ multiplex PCR, and TCRdb kept only the in-frame ones, dropping some. The table shows under 250,000 clones, with roughly 78% occurring only once. Material for sequencing was PBMCs. The receptors shown here come from a woman between 25 and 40 years old in good health and CMV-seropositive.

The J gene is TRBJ2-1, the V gene TRBV11-2; TRBD2 agrees at 7 bases. The CDR3 length is 16 residues. Germline V gene lookup returns CDR1 SGHAT and CDR2 FQNNGV. Unmatched junction bases numbered 14, after V lost 4 bases and J lost 8 bases. CDR3 region: CASSYLRTSIPDEQFF. The CDR3 nucleotides read TGTGCCAGCAGCTATCTCCGGACTAGTATTCCAGATGAGCAGTTCTTC.

The table lists this clone with a count of one. The CDR3 DNA is TGCGCCAGCAGTGGAAGGACAGGCTCCTACGAGCAGTACTTC. It encodes CASSGRTGSYEQYF. The V gene is TRBV10-1, the J gene TRBJ2-7, with 7 positions matching TRBD1. Losses at the gene ends were 4 bases for V and 0 bases for J; bases not matched to a gene: 3. The V gene's germline CDR1 is WNHNN and CDR2 SYGVQD (reference sequence). The CDR3 extends over 14 amino acids.

This clone appeared once. The J gene is TRBJ1-1, the V gene TRBV29-1; D ambiguous. Trimming shortened V by 7 bases and J by 3 bases, and 6 bases separated the two germline ends. Germline loops: CDR1 SQVTM, CDR2 ANQGSEA. The CDR3 covers 10 residues. CDR3 DNA sequence: TGCAGCGGCCGGGACACTGAAGCTTTCTTT. Protein product: CSGRDTEAFF.

The V call is TRBV10-3, the J call TRBJ2-7, with TRBD2 identical over 15 bases. The CDR3 sequence is 14 residues long. With V trimmed by 6 bases and J by 7 bases, 4 bases remained unmatched. Germline V CDR1 and CDR2: ENHRY, SYGVKD. The CDR3 reads CAIRGLAGGQEQYF. The CDR3 nucleotides read TGTGCCATCAGGGGACTAGCGGGAGGACAAGAGCAGTACTTC.

V is TRBV5-6 and J is TRBJ2-7, with 13 bases lining up with TRBD2. J gave up 5 bases and V 3 bases, and 5 bases lay outside the gene matches. Germline V gene lookup returns CDR1 SGHDT and CDR2 YYEEEE. The CDR3 loop spans 15 amino acids. As DNA, the CDR3 is TGTGCCAGCAGCTGGACGGGACTAGCGGGAAACGAGCAGTACTTC. It encodes CASSWTGLAGNEQYF. The complete variable domain, with remaining parts taken from reference TRBV5-6 and TRBJ2-7, reads DAGVTQSPTHLIKTRGQQVTLRCSPKSGHDTVSWYQQALGQGPQFIFQYYEEEERQRGNFPDRFSGHQFPNYSSELNVNALLLGDSALYLCASSWTGLAGNEQYFGPGTRLTVT.

The genes are TRBV10-3 and TRBJ2-7; 9 bases map to TRBD2. From germline, CDR1 is ENHRY and CDR2 SYGVKD. V shed 4 bases, J shed 3 bases, and the junction held 10 bases outside the gene matches. The CDR3 loop spans 16 amino acids. In DNA form, the CDR3 reads TGTGCCATCAGTGCCCGGGGAGCGGGAGGCAACTACGAGCAGTACTTC. This codes for CAISARGAGGNYEQYF.

The chain combines TRBV25-1 with TRBJ2-5, with TRBD1 matching over 10 bases. After removal of 4 bases from V and 7 bases from J, the junction contained 6 bases not matched to a gene. The CDR3 covers 14 residues. Per the germline V gene, CDR1 is MGHDK and CDR2 is SYGVNS. CDR3 in DNA: TGTGCCAGCAGTGCTAGGACAGGGGGGGGGACCCAGTACTTC. It is translated as CASSARTGGGTQYF.

The J gene is TRBJ1-4, the V gene TRBV7-9, with D unclear. The CDR3 consists of 18 residues. Germline V gene lookup returns CDR1 SEHNR and CDR2 FQNEAQ (reference sequence). Trimming pared 3 bases from V and 0 bases from J, leaving 17 bases between. The CDR3 coding sequence is TGTGCCAGCAGCTTCCTATGGGAGAGAATGGCAACTAATGAAAAACTGTTTTTT. This codes for CASSFLWERMATNEKLFF.

This rearrangement joins TRBV29-1 to TRBJ2-5, with 8 bases aligning to TRBD2. Germline CDR1 reads SQVTM; CDR2 reads ANQGSEA. The junction had 9 bases not matched to a gene; V was cut back by 4 bases and J by 5 bases. CDR3 size: 14 residues. As DNA, the CDR3 is TGCAGCGTTGGGATCGGGGGGGCCTCCGAGACCCAGTACTTC. Its protein is CSVGIGGASETQYF.

This chain joins TRBV10-1 and TRBJ2-6, with TRBD1 identical over 8 bases. This CDR3 spans 20 amino acids. Germline CDR1 and CDR2: WNHNN and SYGVQD (reference sequence). V gave up 0 bases and J gave up 2 bases; unmatched junction bases: 12. The CDR3 nucleotides are TGCGCCAGCAGTGAGTCGTCAGGGGGCCCACGGGTCCCTGGGGCCAACGTCCTGACTTTC. This codes for CASSESSGGPRVPGANVLTF.

This chain connects TRBV5-1 to TRBJ2-3; 7 bases match TRBD2. The CDR3 consists of 15 residues. CDR1 and CDR2 (germline): SGHRS, YFSETQ. Trimming removed 0 bases from V and 3 bases from J; junction bases left unmatched: 4. In DNA, the CDR3 is TGCGCCAGCAGCTTGGGGCTAGCGGCTACAGATACGCAGTATTTT. It is translated as CASSLGLAATDTQYF.

V is TRBV30 and J is TRBJ2-7, with TRBD2 identical over 11 bases. Germline CDR1 GTSNPN, CDR2 SVGIG (reference sequence). The CDR3 is 14 residues long. The V gene end was trimmed by 2 bases and the J gene end by 4 bases; junction bases not matched to a gene: 4. CDR3 in amino acids: CAWSLRLAGYEQYF. The DNA of the CDR3 is TGTGCCTGGAGTTTGCGACTAGCGGGATACGAGCAGTACTTC.

V gene TRBV10-3 combines with J gene TRBJ1-1; D possibly corresponds to TRBD1 (5 bases). Germline CDR1 and CDR2: ENHRY and SYGVKD. This CDR3 contains 12 residues. The V end was cut by 10 bases, the J end by 0 bases, with 9 bases between. The CDR3 region has the DNA TGTGCCAGCGGGACGGTGAACACTGAAGCTTTCTTT. Its protein is CASGTVNTEAFF.

This clone was counted a single time. The chain employs TRBV11-3 and TRBJ2-1; 11 bases match TRBD1. This CDR3 has 14 amino acids. The germline gives CDR1 SGHNT, CDR2 YENEEA. J lost 9 bases, V lost 5 bases, and 6 bases had no gene match. In nucleotides, the CDR3 is TGTGCCAGCAGCCCCCGGACAGGGGGCATTGAGCAGTTCTTC. Residues: CASSPRTGGIEQFF.

V and J are TRBV12-5 and TRBJ2-2, with 11 bases aligning to TRBD1. V trimming: 3 bases; J trimming: 5 bases; junction bases outside the gene matches: 5. The CDR3 is 16 residues long. From germline, CDR1 is LGHNT and CDR2 FRNRAP. The CDR3 DNA sequence: TGTGCTAGTGGTTTAAGGACAGGGGGCAGGACCGGGGAGCTGTTTTTT. This sequence encodes CASGLRTGGRTGELFF.

This clone appeared a single time. The chain recombines TRBV27 with TRBJ2-2; tentatively, D is TRBD2 (6 bases). V was clipped by 5 bases and J by 6 bases, with 19 bases between them. This CDR3 region has 16 residues. CDR1 and CDR2 from the germline V gene are MNHEY and SMNVEV (reference sequence). For the CDR3, the DNA is TGTGCCAGCAGTACCCTGGAGGGTCTGGCGTCCGGGGAGCTGTTTTTT. It yields the protein CASSTLEGLASGELFF.

The chain carries TRBV7-9 and TRBJ2-2, with D perhaps TRBD2 (7 bases). V was clipped by 1 base and J by 1 base, with 13 bases between them. This CDR3 comprises 17 residues. Germline values: CDR1 SEHNR, CDR2 FQNEAQ (reference sequence). This chain's CDR3 is CASSLGGGVLNTGELFF. The CDR3 DNA follows: TGTGCCAGCAGCTTAGGAGGGGGGGTCCTGAACACCGGGGAGCTGTTTTTT.

The V gene is TRBV2, the J gene TRBJ1-5, with 11 bases fitting TRBD1. This CDR3 spans 14 amino acids. Germline values: CDR1 SNHLY, CDR2 FYNNEI. Losses at the gene ends were 1 base for V and 8 bases for J; bases not matched to a gene: 1. The chain's CDR3 is CASSEGDRGKPQHF. CDR3 coding DNA: TGTGCCAGCAGTGAAGGGGACAGGGGGAAGCCCCAGCATTTT.

In nucleotides, the CDR3 is TGTGCCAGCAGCTTCGAGGCAGGGGGCTGGGAGACCCAGTACTTC. Translated: CASSFEAGGWETQYF. The chain has TRBV5-8 and TRBJ2-5; the match to TRBD1 covers 8 bases. The CDR3 is 15 residues long. V shed 2 bases and J 5 bases; nucleotides not matched to a gene: 8. Germline V gene data show CDR1 as SGHTS and CDR2 as YDEGEE.

The chain joins TRBV10-3 to TRBJ1-1; 8 nucleotides agree with TRBD1. Germline V CDR1 and CDR2: ENHRY, SYGVKD. Trimming cost V 4 bases and J 1 base; bases outside gene matches: 5. The CDR3 length is 15 residues. CDR3 DNA sequence: TGTGCCATCAGTGGTCCCGGGACAGGGAACACTGAAGCTTTCTTT. Translating gives CAISGPGTGNTEAFF.

V is TRBV7-8 and J is TRBJ2-7; maybe TRBD1 (5 bases). Germline CDR1 reads SGHVS; CDR2 reads FQNEAQ. Between the trimmed V and J ends, which lost 5 bases and 2 bases, there was a span of 13 bases. CDR3 length equals 14 residues. The CDR3 here is CASSLPRQPYEQYF. CDR3 nucleotides: TGTGCCAGCAGCCTCCCCCGACAGCCCTACGAGCAGTACTTC.

J is TRBJ1-2 and V is TRBV7-9; D ambiguous. The CDR3 sequence is 16 residues long. CDR1 is SEHNR and CDR2 is FQNEAQ in the germline V gene (reference sequence). The V end was cut by 3 bases, the J end by 3 bases, with 17 bases between. DNA of the CDR3: TGTGCCAGCAGCTTTGCTACTGCAGGTCCCCACTATGGCTACACCTTC. This encodes CASSFATAGPHYGYTF. Complete variable domain (other parts from reference TRBV7-9 and TRBJ1-2): DTGVSQNPRHKITKRGQNVTFRCDPISEHNRLYWYRQTLGQGPEFLTYFQNEAQLEKSRLLSDRFSAERPKGSFSTLEIQRTEQGDSAMYLCASSFATAGPHYGYTFGSGTRLTVV.